Below, 22 T cell receptor beta chains from the same sample are listed, as sequenced in a study of CD8+CD57+ T cells in acquired aplastic anemia. For CDR3 and TCR beta VDJ profiling, genomic DNA was the template used. One entry per CDR3 protein, called by TCRdb with MiXCR from the reads. This table holds 160,000 or so distinct CDR3 sequences, under 55% found once. Previously, flow cytometry had revealed CD8+CD57+ cell expansion in the patients chosen for sequencing. Input material: sorted CD4+, CD8+, or CD8+CD57+ T cells (not recorded which) from PBMCs. These receptors came from a human donor with aplastic anemia.

The CDR3: CASSLFGGEKLFF. CDR3 coding DNA: TGTGCCAGCAGCTTATTTGGAGGCGAAAAACTGTTTTTT. The rearrangement uses TRBV7-3 and TRBJ1-4; D is unclear. Germline V CDR1 and CDR2: SGHTA, FQGTGA. V lost 2 bases and J 8 bases, leaving 9 bases between the germline ends. CDR3 size: 13 residues.

The CDR3 sequence: CASSLEFQETQYF. The CDR3 bases are TGTGCCAGCAGCTTGGAGTTCCAAGAGACCCAGTACTTC. The chain is built from TRBV5-4 and TRBJ2-5; D is unresolved. The CDR3 covers 13 residues. Germline values: CDR1 SGHNT, CDR2 YYREEE (reference sequence). Trimming stripped 0 bases from V and 1 base from J, with 4 bases between.

The genes are TRBV29-1 and TRBJ2-2; 9 nucleotides agree with TRBD2. This CDR3 has 16 residues. Germline V gives CDR1 SQVTM, CDR2 ANQGSEA. Trimming cost V 6 bases and J 1 base; bases outside gene matches: 9. CDR3 in amino acids: CSVVSSGRLNTGELFF. The CDR3 DNA sequence: TGCAGCGTCGTCAGTAGCGGGAGATTGAACACCGGGGAGCTGTTTTTT.

This clonotype appeared many times. This sequence joins TRBV12-3 or TRBV12-4 and TRBJ1-5; 9 nucleotides align to TRBD1. The CDR3 extends over 16 amino acids. V shed 6 bases and J 4 bases; nucleotides not matched to a gene: 10. CDR3 DNA: TGTGCCAGCAGCCCTTACAGGGGGCAAGGGAATCAGCCCCAGCATTTT. This sequence encodes CASSPYRGQGNQPQHF.

This clonotype was counted at least ten times. This rearrangement joins TRBV9 to TRBJ1-2; D remains unclear. CDR1 and CDR2 (germline): SGDLS, YYNGEE. The CDR3 covers 15 residues. With 0 bases removed from V and 8 bases from J, the gap between germline ends came to 17 bases. The CDR3 reads CASSVAERNPTGYTF. The CDR3 bases are TGTGCCAGCAGCGTAGCAGAGAGGAACCCTACGGGCTACACCTTC.

The chain recombines TRBV7-3 with TRBJ2-6; D gene ambiguous. The CDR3 has 15 amino acids. V lost 1 base, J lost 2 bases, and 6 bases lay in between. Germline V gene lookup returns CDR1 SGHTA and CDR2 FQGTGA. The CDR3 is CASSLKSAGANVLTF. The CDR3 DNA sequence: TGTGCCAGCAGCTTAAAGTCCGCTGGGGCCAACGTCCTGACTTTC.

Ten or more counts support this clonotype. The chain is built from TRBV9 and TRBJ2-5, with 7 bases lining up with TRBD2. Germline trimming cut 0 bases from V and 4 bases from J; bases unmatched to any gene: 12. The germline CDR1 and CDR2 sequences are SGDLS and YYNGEE. The CDR3 covers 17 residues. This chain's CDR3 is CASSVEAGPLIRETQYF. Written as DNA, the CDR3 is TGTGCCAGCAGCGTAGAAGCGGGGCCCTTGATTAGAGAGACCCAGTACTTC.

With regard to this clonotype: One end of the junction varies from germline; a read error may be responsible. The genes are TRBV20-1 and TRBJ1-5, with a tentative D call TRBD1 (5 bases). The CDR3 length is 10 residues. Germline assignment: CDR1 DFQATT and CDR2 SNEGSKA (reference sequence). In nucleotides, the CDR3 is TGCAGTGCTACAGGGTTGGTCCAGCACTTT. Translation gives CSATGLVQHF.

This clonotype was seen many times. The rearrangement links TRBV6-1 to TRBJ1-2; D remains unclear. Trimming left V 4 bases short and J 3 bases short, with 9 bases between. Germline values: CDR1 MNHNS, CDR2 SASEGT. The CDR3 extends over 13 amino acids. CDR3 sequence (DNA): TGTGCCAGCAGTGCAGCCGGCGACTATGGCTACACCTTC. This gives the protein CASSAAGDYGYTF.

This clonotype has just a few counts. The rearrangement uses TRBV12-3 or TRBV12-4 and TRBJ2-7, with D perhaps matching TRBD1 (6 bases). Trimming took 8 bases from V and 2 from J, leaving 16 bases between them. The CDR3 is made up of 14 amino acids. CDR3 nucleotides: TGTGCCAGCCAGGATCGGGACACAACCTACGAGCAGTACTTC. It encodes CASQDRDTTYEQYF.

The chain links TRBV15 to TRBJ2-7; TRBD1 matches at 11 bases. Germline assignment: CDR1 LNHNV and CDR2 YYDKDF (reference sequence). The CDR3 totals 15 residues. V trimming: 4 bases; J trimming: 4 bases; junction bases outside the gene matches: 6. The CDR3 DNA sequence: TGTGCCACCAGCACCCTGGGGACAGGGGGTTACGAGCAGTACTTC. Translation: CATSTLGTGGYEQYF.

The table lists this clonotype with many counts. DNA of the CDR3: TGTGCCAGCAGCCAATTTGGAAACACCATATATTTT. It translates to CASSQFGNTIYF. The chain combines TRBV3-1 with TRBJ1-3; D unresolved. CDR3 length equals 12 residues. V was pared by 2 bases and J by 3 bases, with 2 bases between. Germline CDR1 is LGHDT and CDR2 is YNNKEL (reference sequence).

The chain links TRBV6-1 to TRBJ2-7; TRBD2 agrees at 9 bases. V was pared by 2 bases and J by 2 bases, with 4 bases of the junction left unmatched. CDR3 length: 15 residues. Germline V gene data show CDR1 as MNHNS and CDR2 as SASEGT. The CDR3 nucleotides are TGTGCCAGCAGTGAAAAAGCGGGGGGCCCCTACGAGCAGTACTTC. Amino acids: CASSEKAGGPYEQYF.

J is TRBJ2-1 and V is TRBV13, with 11 bases fitting TRBD2. Germline loops: CDR1 PRHDT, CDR2 FYEKMQ (reference sequence). This CDR3 contains 15 residues. The V and J ends lost 5 bases and 4 bases, in that order; junction bases with no gene match: 4. In DNA form, the CDR3 reads TGTGCCAGCAGCCTGGGACTAGCGGTTTACAATGAGCAGTTCTTC. As protein: CASSLGLAVYNEQFF.

Concerning this clonotype: A much larger clone is a single base away; this may be a read error. The chain uses TRBV14 and TRBJ2-5; no firm D call. In germline, CDR1 is SGHDN, CDR2 FVKESK. The CDR3 runs 15 residues. The CDR3 nucleotides read TGTGCCAGCAGCCAAGAGGCCAACGGCCAAGAGATCCAGTACTTC. This gives the protein CASSQEANGQEIQYF. The complete variable domain, with remaining parts taken from reference TRBV14 and TRBJ2-5, reads EAGVTQFPSHSVIEKGQTVTLRCDPISGHDNLYWYRRVMGKEIKFLLHFVKESKQDESGMPNNRFLAERTGGTYSTLKVQPAELEDSGVYFCASSQEANGQEIQYFGPGTRLLVL.

This chain connects TRBV10-2 to TRBJ1-1; the D gene is possibly TRBD1 (6 bases). The CDR3 consists of 13 residues. V lost 10 bases to trimming and J lost 4 bases, with 16 bases between them. Germline-derived CDR1 and CDR2 are WSHSY and SAAADI. In DNA, the CDR3 is TGCGCCACACGAAATCAGGGGAGCACTGAAGCTTTCTTT. Translated: CATRNQGSTEAFF.

This clonotype was counted ten times or more. V gene TRBV12-5 combines with J gene TRBJ2-1; D may be TRBD1 (8 bases). Germline CDR1 LGHNT, CDR2 FRNRAP. This CDR3 spans 14 amino acids. With 0 bases removed from V and 7 bases from J, the gap between germline ends came to 10 bases. The CDR3 DNA follows: TGTGCTAGTGGTTTGGTACAGGGGGGGAATGAGCAGTTCTTC. Translating gives CASGLVQGGNEQFF. The full variable domain, in which reference TRBV12-5 and TRBJ2-1 provide the parts outside the CDR3, is DARVTQTPRHKVTEMGQEVTMRCQPILGHNTVFWYRQTMMQGLELLAYFRNRAPLDDSGMPKDRFSAEMPDATLATLKIQPSEPRDSAVYFCASGLVQGGNEQFFGPGTRLTVL.

V usage is TRBV10-1 and J usage is TRBJ2-7, with D tentatively TRBD2 (5 bases). The germline gives CDR1 WNHNN, CDR2 SYGVQD (reference sequence). This CDR3 contains 15 residues. With 0 bases removed from V and 9 bases from J, the gap between germline ends came to 18 bases. CDR3 nucleotides: TGCGCCAGCAGTGAGTCCGTTGCGGGTTACGGTGGGCAGTACTTC. It translates to CASSESVAGYGGQYF.

This clonotype was detected ten times or more. The rearrangement links TRBV9 to TRBJ2-3; 10 bases match TRBD2. With 1 base clipped from V and 5 bases from J, the junction kept 4 bases outside the gene matches. Germline V gene data show CDR1 as SGDLS and CDR2 as YYNGEE. CDR3 size: 15 residues. This CDR3 is CASSVLAGVGDTQYF. The CDR3 bases are TGTGCCAGCAGCGTACTAGCGGGGGTCGGAGATACGCAGTATTTT. The full variable domain, with the rest looked up from reference TRBV9 and TRBJ2-3, is DSGVTQTPKHLITATGQRVTLRCSPRSGDLSVYWYQQSLDQGLQFLIQYYNGEERAKGNILERFSAQQFPDLHSELNLSSLELGDSALYFCASSVLAGVGDTQYFGPGTRLTVL.

Note on this clonotype: A read error may be the cause here, since a much bigger clone is one base away. This chain joins TRBV7-8 and TRBJ1-1; weak D call: TRBD1 (6 bases). The V end lost 6 bases, the J end lost 4 bases, and 15 bases lay between the germline ends. The CDR3 contains 14 residues. Per germline, CDR1 SGHVS and CDR2 FQNEAQ. The CDR3 DNA is TGTGCCAGCAGGACACAGGGCCCAAGCACTGAAGCTTTCTTT. Residues: CASRTQGPSTEAFF.

The sample holds many counts of this clonotype. This chain connects TRBV19 to TRBJ1-3, with a tentative D call TRBD1 (5 bases). The CDR3 consists of 14 residues. Trimming cost V 5 bases and J 1 base, with 9 bases left between them. Germline V gene data show CDR1 as LNHDA and CDR2 as SQIVND (reference sequence). CDR3 amino acids: CASSRGFSGNTIYF. The CDR3 region has the DNA TGTGCCAGTAGTCGGGGGTTTTCTGGAAACACCATATATTTT.

This chain links TRBV24-1 with TRBJ2-5, with a weak D call TRBD1 (5 bases). V was cut by 2 bases and J by 12 bases, with 18 bases left in between. CDR1 and CDR2 (germline): KGHDR, SFDVKD. The CDR3 is 14 amino acids. For the CDR3, the DNA is TGTGCCACCAGTGATTCCACGTTTTGGACAAGAAAGTACTTC. Its protein product is CATSDSTFWTRKYF.